This T cell receptor (beta chain) was profiled in a study of T cell repertoires in cytomegalovirus infection. CDR1 and CDR2 from the germline V gene are SNHLY and FYNNEI. Trimming removed 6 bases from V and 4 bases from J, with 19 bases in between. The CDR3 length is 16 residues. TCRdb recomputed calls from the reads with MiXCR, one row per CDR3 protein. The profile covers around 440,000 distinct CDR3 sequences, with around 11% appearing a single time and roughly 10% taken by the ten largest. This clonotype was observed at least ten times. The sequenced sample consisted of PBMCs. The TCR was taken from a human donor in good health (CMV status not recorded). Some clones in this sample may be carry-over from other donors' samples. The V gene is TRBV2, the J gene TRBJ2-4, with D perhaps assigned TRBD1 or TRBD2 (5 bases each). DNA for the CDR3: TGTGCCAGCAGGAGCGTTCCGGGACGGAGAAAAAACATTCAGTACTTC. Amino acids: CASRSVPGRRKNIQYF.